What follows is one TCR beta chain and its context. These data come from a study of cytotoxic CD8 clonotypes in ibrutinib-treated CLL. Study-wide context: Per sample, productive templates averaged nearly 260,000 and productive rearrangements averaged approximately 100,000.

Only in-frame clones appear in the TCRdb table, and some are missing; sequencing was by immunoSEQ multiplex PCR. The profile shows fewer than 100,000 clones, around 79% of them singletons. The receptor comes from a human donor with chronic lymphocytic leukemia. The sequencing here drew on PBMCs, taken after 12 months of ibrutinib treatment.

The CDR3 here is CAWSRGISDTEAFF. CDR3 DNA: TGTGCCTGGAGTAGGGGGATTTCGGACACTGAAGCTTTCTTT. This rearrangement joins TRBV30 to TRBJ1-1, with D perhaps matching TRBD1 (6 bases). The CDR3 sequence is 14 residues long. Trimming took off 2 bases at V and 3 bases at J, with 13 bases between the two ends. The germline CDR1 and CDR2 sequences are GTSNPN and SVGIG (reference sequence). Full variable domain (missing parts from reference TRBV30 and TRBJ1-1): SQTIHQWPATLVQPVGSPLSLECTVEGTSNPNLYWYRQAAGRGLQLLFYSVGIGQISSEVPQNLSASRPQDRQFILSSKKLLLSDSGFYLCAWSRGISDTEAFFGQGTRLTVV.